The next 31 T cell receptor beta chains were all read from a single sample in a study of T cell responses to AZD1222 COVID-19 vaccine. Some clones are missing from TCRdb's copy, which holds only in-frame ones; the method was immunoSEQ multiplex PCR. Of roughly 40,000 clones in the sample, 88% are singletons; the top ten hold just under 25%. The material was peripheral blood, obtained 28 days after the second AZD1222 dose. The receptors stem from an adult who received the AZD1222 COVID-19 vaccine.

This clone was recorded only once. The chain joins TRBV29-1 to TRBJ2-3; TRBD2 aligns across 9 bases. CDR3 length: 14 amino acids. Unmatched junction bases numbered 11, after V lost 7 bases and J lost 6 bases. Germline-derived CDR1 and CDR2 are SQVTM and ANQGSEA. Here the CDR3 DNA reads TGCAGCGGTCAGCGGGAGGCCCTGGGGGATACGCAGTATTTT. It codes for CSGQREALGDTQYF.

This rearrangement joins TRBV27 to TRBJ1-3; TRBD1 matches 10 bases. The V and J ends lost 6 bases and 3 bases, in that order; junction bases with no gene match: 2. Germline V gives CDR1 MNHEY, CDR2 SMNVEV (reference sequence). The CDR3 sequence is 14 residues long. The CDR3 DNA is TGTGCCAGCAGACGGACAGGGGGTGGAAACACCATATATTTT. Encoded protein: CASRRTGGGNTIYF.

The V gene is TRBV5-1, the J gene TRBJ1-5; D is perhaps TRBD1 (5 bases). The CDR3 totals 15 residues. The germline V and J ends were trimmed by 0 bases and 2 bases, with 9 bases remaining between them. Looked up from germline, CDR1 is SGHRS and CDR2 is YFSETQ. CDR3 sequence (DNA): TGCGCCAGCAGCTTGGAAGGAGGGGGCAATCAGCCCCAGCATTTT. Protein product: CASSLEGGGNQPQHF.

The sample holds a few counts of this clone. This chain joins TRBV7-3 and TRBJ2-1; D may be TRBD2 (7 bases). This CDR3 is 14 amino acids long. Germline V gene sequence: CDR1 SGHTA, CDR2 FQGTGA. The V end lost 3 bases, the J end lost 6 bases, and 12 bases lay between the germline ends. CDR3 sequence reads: CASSFGLGGNEQFF. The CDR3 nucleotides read TGTGCCAGCAGCTTCGGACTAGGGGGCAATGAGCAGTTCTTC.

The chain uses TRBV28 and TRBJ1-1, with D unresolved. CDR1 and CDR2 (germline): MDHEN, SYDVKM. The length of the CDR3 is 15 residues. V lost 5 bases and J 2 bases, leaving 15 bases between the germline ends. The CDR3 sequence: CASSAHTGQNTEAFF. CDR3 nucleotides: TGTGCCAGCAGTGCACACACGGGCCAAAACACTGAAGCTTTCTTT. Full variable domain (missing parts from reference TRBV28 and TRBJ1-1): DVKVTQSSRYLVKRTGEKVFLECVQDMDHENMFWYRQDPGLGLRLIYFSYDVKMKEKGDIPEGYSVSREKKERFSLILESASTNQTSMYLCASSAHTGQNTEAFFGQGTRLTVV.

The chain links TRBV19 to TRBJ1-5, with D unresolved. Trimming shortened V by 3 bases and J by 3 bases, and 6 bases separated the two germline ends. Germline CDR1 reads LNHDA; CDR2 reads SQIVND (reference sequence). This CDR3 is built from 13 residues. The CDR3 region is CASSIMFNQPQHF. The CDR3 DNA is TGTGCCAGTAGTATCATGTTCAATCAGCCCCAGCATTTT.

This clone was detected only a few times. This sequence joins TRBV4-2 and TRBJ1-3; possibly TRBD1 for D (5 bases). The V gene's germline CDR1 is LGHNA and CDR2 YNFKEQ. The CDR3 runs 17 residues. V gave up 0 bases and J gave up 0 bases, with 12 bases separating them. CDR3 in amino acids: CASSQEPTASSGNTIYF. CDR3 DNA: TGTGCCAGCAGCCAAGAGCCGACAGCTTCCTCTGGAAACACCATATATTTT.

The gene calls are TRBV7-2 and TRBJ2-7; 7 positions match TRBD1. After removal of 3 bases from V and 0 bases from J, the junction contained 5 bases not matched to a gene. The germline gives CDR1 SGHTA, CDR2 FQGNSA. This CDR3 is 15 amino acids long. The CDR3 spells CASSLTGQFSYEQYF. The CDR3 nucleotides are TGTGCCAGCAGCTTGACGGGACAGTTCTCCTACGAGCAGTACTTC.

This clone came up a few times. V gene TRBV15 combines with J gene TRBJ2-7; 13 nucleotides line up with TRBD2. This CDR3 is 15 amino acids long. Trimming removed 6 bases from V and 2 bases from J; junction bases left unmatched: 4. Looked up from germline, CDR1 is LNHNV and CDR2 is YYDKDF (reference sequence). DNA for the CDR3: TGTGCCACCAGTACCGGACTAGCGGGGGCCTACGAGCAGTACTTC. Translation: CATSTGLAGAYEQYF.

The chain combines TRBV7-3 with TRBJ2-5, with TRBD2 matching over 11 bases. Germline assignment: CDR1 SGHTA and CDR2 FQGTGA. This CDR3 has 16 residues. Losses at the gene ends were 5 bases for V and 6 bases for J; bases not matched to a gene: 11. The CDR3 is CASSPEGTSGTKTQYF. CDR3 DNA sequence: TGTGCCAGCAGCCCCGAAGGGACTAGCGGTACAAAGACCCAGTACTTC.

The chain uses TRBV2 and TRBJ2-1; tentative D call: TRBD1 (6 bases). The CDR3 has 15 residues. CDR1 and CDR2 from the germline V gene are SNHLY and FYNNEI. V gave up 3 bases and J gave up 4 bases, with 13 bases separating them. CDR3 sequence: CASSDARDIYNEQFF. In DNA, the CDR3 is TGTGCCAGCAGTGACGCGAGGGACATATACAATGAGCAGTTCTTC.

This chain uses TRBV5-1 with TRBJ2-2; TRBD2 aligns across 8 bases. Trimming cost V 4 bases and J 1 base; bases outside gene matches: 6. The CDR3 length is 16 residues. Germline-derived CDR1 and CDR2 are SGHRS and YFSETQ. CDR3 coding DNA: TGCGCCAGCAGCCTACTAGCGGTCCTGAACACCGGGGAGCTGTTTTTT. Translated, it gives CASSLLAVLNTGELFF.

CDR3 nucleotide sequence: TGTGCCTGGGAACGACAGGGGTATGGCTACACCTTC. Residues: CAWERQGYGYTF. J is TRBJ1-2 and V is TRBV30, with 8 bases fitting TRBD1. From germline, CDR1 is GTSNPN and CDR2 SVGIG (reference sequence). The CDR3 has 12 residues. V lost 5 bases to trimming and J lost 5 bases; unmatched junction nucleotides: 4.

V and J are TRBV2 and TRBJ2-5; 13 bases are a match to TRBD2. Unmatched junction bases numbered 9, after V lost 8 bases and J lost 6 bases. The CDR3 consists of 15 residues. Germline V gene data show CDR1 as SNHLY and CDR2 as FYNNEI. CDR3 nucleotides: TGTGCCAGCGGCCTCGGGACTAGCGGGATAAAGACCCAGTACTTC. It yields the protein CASGLGTSGIKTQYF.

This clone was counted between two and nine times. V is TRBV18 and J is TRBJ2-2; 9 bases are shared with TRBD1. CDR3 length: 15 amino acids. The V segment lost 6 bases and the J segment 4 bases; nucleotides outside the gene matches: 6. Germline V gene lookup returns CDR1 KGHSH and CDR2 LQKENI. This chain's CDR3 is CASSVGTGTTGELFF. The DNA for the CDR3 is TGTGCCAGCTCCGTAGGGACAGGGACCACCGGGGAGCTGTTTTTT.

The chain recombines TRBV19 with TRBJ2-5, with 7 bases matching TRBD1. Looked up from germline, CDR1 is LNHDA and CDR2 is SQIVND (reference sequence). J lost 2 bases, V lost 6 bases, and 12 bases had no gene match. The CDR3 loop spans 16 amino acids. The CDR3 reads CASSLSPGQTQETQYF. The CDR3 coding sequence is TGTGCCAGTAGCCTATCTCCGGGACAGACACAAGAGACCCAGTACTTC.

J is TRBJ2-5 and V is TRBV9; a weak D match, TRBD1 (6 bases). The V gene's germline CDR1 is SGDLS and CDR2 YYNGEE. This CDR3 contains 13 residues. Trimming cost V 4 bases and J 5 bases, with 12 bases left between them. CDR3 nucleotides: TGTGCCAGCAGCTTACAGGGCGGGGAGACCCAGTACTTC. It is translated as CASSLQGGETQYF.

This CDR3 is CASSGQGSGQETQYF. The CDR3 region has the DNA TGTGCCAGCAGCGGACAGGGATCGGGGCAAGAGACCCAGTACTTC. The J gene is TRBJ2-5, the V gene TRBV5-5, with 8 bases lining up with TRBD1. From germline, CDR1 is SGHKS and CDR2 YYEKEE (reference sequence). Losses at the gene ends were 4 bases for V and 2 bases for J; bases not matched to a gene: 7. The CDR3 is made up of 15 amino acids.

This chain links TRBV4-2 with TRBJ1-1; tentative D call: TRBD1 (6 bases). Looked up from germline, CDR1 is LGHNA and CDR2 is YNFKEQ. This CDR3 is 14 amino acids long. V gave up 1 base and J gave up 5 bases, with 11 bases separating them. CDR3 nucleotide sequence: TGTGCCAGCAGCCAAGCAGGGGATGGGACTGAAGCTTTCTTT. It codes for CASSQAGDGTEAFF.

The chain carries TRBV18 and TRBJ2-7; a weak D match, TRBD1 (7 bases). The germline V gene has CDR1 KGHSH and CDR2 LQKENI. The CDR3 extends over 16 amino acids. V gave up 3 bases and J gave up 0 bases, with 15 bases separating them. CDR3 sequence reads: CASSPGQGGLSYEQYF. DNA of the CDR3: TGTGCCAGCTCACCGGGGCAGGGGGGACTCTCCTACGAGCAGTACTTC. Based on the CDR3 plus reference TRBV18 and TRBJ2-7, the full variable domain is NAGVMQNPRHLVRRRGQEARLRCSPMKGHSHVYWYRQLPEEGLKFMVYLQKENIIDESGMPKERFSAEFPKEGPSILRIQQVVRGDSAAYFCASSPGQGGLSYEQYFGPGTRLTVT.

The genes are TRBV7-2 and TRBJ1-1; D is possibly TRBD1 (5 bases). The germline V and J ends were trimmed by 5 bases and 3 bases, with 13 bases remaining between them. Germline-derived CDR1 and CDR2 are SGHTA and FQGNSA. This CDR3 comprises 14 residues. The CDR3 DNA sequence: TGTGCCAGCAGCCCAATTCCAGGGCACACTGAAGCTTTCTTT. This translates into CASSPIPGHTEAFF.

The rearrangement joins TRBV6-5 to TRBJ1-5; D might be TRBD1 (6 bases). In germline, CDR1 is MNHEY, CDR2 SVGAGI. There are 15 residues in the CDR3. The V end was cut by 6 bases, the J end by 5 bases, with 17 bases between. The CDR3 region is CASSRTGYGDQPQHF. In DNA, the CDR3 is TGTGCCAGCAGCCGAACAGGGTATGGGGATCAGCCCCAGCATTTT.

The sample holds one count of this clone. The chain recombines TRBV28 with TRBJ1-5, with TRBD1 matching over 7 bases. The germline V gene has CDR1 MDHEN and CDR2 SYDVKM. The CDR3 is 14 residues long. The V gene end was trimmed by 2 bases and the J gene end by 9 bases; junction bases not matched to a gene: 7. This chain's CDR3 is CASSLGQAARPQHF. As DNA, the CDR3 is TGTGCCAGCAGTTTAGGACAGGCGGCACGGCCCCAGCATTTT.

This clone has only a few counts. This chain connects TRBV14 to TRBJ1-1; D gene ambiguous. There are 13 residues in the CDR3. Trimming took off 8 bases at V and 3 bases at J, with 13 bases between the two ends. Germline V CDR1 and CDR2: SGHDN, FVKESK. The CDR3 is CASRLSMDTEAFF. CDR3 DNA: TGTGCCAGCCGCCTTAGCATGGACACTGAAGCTTTCTTT.

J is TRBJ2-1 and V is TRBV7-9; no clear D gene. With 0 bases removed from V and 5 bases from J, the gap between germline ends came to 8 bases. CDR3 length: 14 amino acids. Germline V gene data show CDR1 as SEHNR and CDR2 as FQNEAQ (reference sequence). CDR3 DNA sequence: TGTGCCAGCAGCTTAGCCGGACCTAACAATGAGCAGTTCTTC. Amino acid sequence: CASSLAGPNNEQFF.

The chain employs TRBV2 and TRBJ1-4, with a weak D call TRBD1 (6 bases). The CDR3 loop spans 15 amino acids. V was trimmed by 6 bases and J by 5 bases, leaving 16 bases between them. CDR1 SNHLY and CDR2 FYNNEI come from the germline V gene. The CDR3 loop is CASRGGEGGNEKLFF. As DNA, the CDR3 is TGTGCCAGCAGGGGGGGCGAGGGTGGAAATGAAAAACTGTTTTTT.

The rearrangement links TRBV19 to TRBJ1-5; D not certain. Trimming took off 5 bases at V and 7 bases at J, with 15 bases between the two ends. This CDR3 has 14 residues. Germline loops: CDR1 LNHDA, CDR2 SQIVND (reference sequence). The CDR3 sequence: CASSGGSFGQPQHF. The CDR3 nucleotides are TGTGCCAGTAGTGGAGGGAGTTTTGGGCAGCCCCAGCATTTT.

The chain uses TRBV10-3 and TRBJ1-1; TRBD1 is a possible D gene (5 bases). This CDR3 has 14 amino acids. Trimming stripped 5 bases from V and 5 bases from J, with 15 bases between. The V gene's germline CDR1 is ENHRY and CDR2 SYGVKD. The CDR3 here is CAISLGDPRTEAFF. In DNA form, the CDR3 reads TGTGCCATCAGTCTAGGGGACCCCAGGACTGAAGCTTTCTTT.

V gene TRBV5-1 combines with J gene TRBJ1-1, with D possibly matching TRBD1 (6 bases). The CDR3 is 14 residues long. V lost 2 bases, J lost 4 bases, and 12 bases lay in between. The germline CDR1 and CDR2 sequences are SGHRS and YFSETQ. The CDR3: CASSFQGKATEAFF. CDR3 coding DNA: TGCGCCAGCAGCTTCCAGGGGAAGGCCACTGAAGCTTTCTTT.

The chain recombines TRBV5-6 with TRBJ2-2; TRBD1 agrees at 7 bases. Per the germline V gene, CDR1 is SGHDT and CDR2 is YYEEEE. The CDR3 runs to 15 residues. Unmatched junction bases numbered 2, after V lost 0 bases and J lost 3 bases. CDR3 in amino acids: CASSLGQGDTGELFF. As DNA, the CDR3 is TGTGCCAGCAGCTTGGGACAGGGTGACACCGGGGAGCTGTTTTTT.

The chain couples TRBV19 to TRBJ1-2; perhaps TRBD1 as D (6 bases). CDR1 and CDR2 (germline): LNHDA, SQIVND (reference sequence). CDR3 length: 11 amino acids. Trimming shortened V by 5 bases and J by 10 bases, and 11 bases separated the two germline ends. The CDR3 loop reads CASSVGHSYTF. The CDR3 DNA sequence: TGTGCCAGTAGTGTGGGACACTCCTACACCTTC.